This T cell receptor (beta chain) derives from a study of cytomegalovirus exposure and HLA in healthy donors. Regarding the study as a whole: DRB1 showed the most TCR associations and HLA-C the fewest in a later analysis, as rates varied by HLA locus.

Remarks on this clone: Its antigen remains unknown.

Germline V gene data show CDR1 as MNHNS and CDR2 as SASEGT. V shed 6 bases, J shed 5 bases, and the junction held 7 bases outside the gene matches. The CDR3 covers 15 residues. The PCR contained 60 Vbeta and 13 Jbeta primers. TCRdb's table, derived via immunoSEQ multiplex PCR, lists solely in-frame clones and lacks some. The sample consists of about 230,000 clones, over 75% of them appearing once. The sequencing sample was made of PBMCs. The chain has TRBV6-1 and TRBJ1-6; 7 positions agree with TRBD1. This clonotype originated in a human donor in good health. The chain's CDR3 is CASSDKTGNNSPLHF. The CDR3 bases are TGTGCCAGCAGCGATAAGACAGGGAATAATTCACCCCTCCACTTT.